This T cell receptor beta chain was captured in a study of cytomegalovirus exposure and HLA in healthy donors. Study-level background: Around 83% of more than 300 genotyped donors fell in the Caucasian-associated ancestry cluster. Overall study findings and caveats: The HLA-A and HLA-B alleles of most subjects were reportedly predicted accurately from TCR beta sequences. Segments of the TCR beta V type were, in most cases, productive about 87% or about 30% of the time in an earlier analysis.

Concerning this clone: Its target is not known.

Researchers ran the PCR with 60 Vbeta and 13 Jbeta primers. Only in-frame clones appear in the TCRdb table, and some are missing; sequencing was by immunoSEQ multiplex PCR. The sample totals about 140,000 clones. Sequenced input: PBMCs. The origin of this receptor is a male donor in good health and CMV-seronegative.

CDR3 protein: CSVGGYGLGGRRDEQYF. The DNA for the CDR3 is TGCAGCGTTGGGGGCTACGGTTTGGGAGGTCGGCGCGACGAGCAGTACTTC. This chain joins TRBV29-1 and TRBJ2-7; D possibly corresponds to TRBD2 (6 bases). Trimming pared 4 bases from V and 5 bases from J, leaving 27 bases between. This CDR3 region has 17 residues. Germline CDR1 SQVTM, CDR2 ANQGSEA.